Below, 13 T cell receptor beta chains from the same sample are listed, as sequenced in a study of T cells in Graves' hyperthyroidism and ophthalmopathy. The investigators amplified TCR beta CDR3 regions from RNA transcripts. The primer set for the first-round RT-PCR of the TCR CDR3 was HTBI. TCRdb used MiXCR to reprocess the multiplex PCR reads, holding one entry per CDR3 protein. The sample lists roughly 500,000 distinct CDR3 sequences; around 16% were seen once. Sequencing used blood. Receptors were obtained from a young woman with Graves' ophthalmopathy.

This rearrangement joins TRBV6-1 to TRBJ2-7, with D tentatively TRBD2 (5 bases). V was shortened by 2 bases and J by 7 bases, with 12 bases between the two germline ends. The germline V gene encodes CDR1 MNHNS and CDR2 SASEGT. The CDR3 sequence is 13 residues long. CDR3 in DNA: TGTGCCAGCAGTGAATTGGTATCGGGGGAGCAGTACTTC. This translates into CASSELVSGEQYF.

This chain links TRBV19 with TRBJ2-1; TRBD2 aligns across 8 bases. The length of the CDR3 is 15 residues. The germline V gene has CDR1 LNHDA and CDR2 SQIVND (reference sequence). V lost 6 bases, J lost 7 bases, and 11 bases stayed unmatched. The CDR3, as DNA: TGTGCCAGTAGCTCTATAAGCGGGAGCGGGAATGAGCAGTTCTTC. This gives the protein CASSSISGSGNEQFF.

The sample holds many counts of this clonotype. The chain couples TRBV28 to TRBJ1-1; D may be TRBD1 (6 bases). V was pared by 6 bases and J by 2 bases, with 10 bases between. The CDR3 extends over 13 amino acids. The germline V gene has CDR1 MDHEN and CDR2 SYDVKM. The CDR3 coding sequence is TGTGCCAGCAGCTTAGGGGGTAACACTGAAGCTTTCTTT. It is translated as CASSLGGNTEAFF.

This clonotype was counted ten times or more. The J gene is TRBJ2-3, the V gene TRBV27; TRBD2 agrees at 12 bases. The CDR3 runs 15 residues. V lost 5 bases, J lost 5 bases, and 5 bases stayed unmatched. CDR1 MNHEY and CDR2 SMNVEV come from the germline V gene (reference sequence). The CDR3 protein is CASSLAGGLVDTQYF. The CDR3 DNA sequence: TGTGCCAGCAGTCTAGCGGGAGGGTTGGTAGATACGCAGTATTTT.

This clonotype showed up many times. This chain uses TRBV28 with TRBJ2-1; the D is unclear. This CDR3 is 12 amino acids long. The germline V gene encodes CDR1 MDHEN and CDR2 SYDVKM. Trimming left V 3 bases short and J 10 bases short, with 10 bases between. CDR3 amino acids: CASSLLGKEQFF. The CDR3 DNA follows: TGTGCCAGCAGTTTGCTAGGGAAAGAGCAGTTCTTC.

The chain carries TRBV6-1 and TRBJ2-7; no firm D call. Germline CDR1 MNHNS, CDR2 SASEGT. The CDR3 is 13 residues long. V was pared by 2 bases and J by 4 bases, with 9 bases between. The CDR3 reads CASSEWAGYEQYF. Written as DNA, the CDR3 is TGTGCCAGCAGTGAATGGGCCGGATACGAGCAGTACTTC.

For the CDR3, the DNA is TGTGCCAGCAGCGCAGCGGAACTACACACAGATACGCAGTATTTT. Translation: CASSAAELHTDTQYF. The V gene is TRBV9, the J gene TRBJ2-3; a possible D gene is TRBD2 (5 bases). Germline CDR1 SGDLS, CDR2 YYNGEE. The ends were cut back, 3 bases at V and 2 bases at J, with 13 bases in the middle. CDR3 length: 15 residues. The variable domain in full, completed from reference TRBV9 and TRBJ2-3, reads DSGVTQTPKHLITATGQRVTLRCSPRSGDLSVYWYQQSLDQGLQFLIQYYNGEERAKGNILERFSAQQFPDLHSELNLSSLELGDSALYFCASSAAELHTDTQYFGPGTRLTVL.

This clonotype was counted many times. This sequence joins TRBV28 and TRBJ2-7, with 7 positions matching TRBD1. V dropped 4 bases and J dropped 4; count of bases not matched to a gene: 13. Germline-derived CDR1 and CDR2 are MDHEN and SYDVKM. This CDR3 region has 16 residues. The CDR3 protein is CASSSHPGQRPYEQYF. DNA for the CDR3: TGTGCCAGCAGTTCCCACCCGGGACAGAGGCCTTACGAGCAGTACTTC. Full variable domain (outside the CDR3, taken from reference TRBV28 and TRBJ2-7): DVKVTQSSRYLVKRTGEKVFLECVQDMDHENMFWYRQDPGLGLRLIYFSYDVKMKEKGDIPEGYSVSREKKERFSLILESASTNQTSMYLCASSSHPGQRPYEQYFGPGTRLTVT.

The sample holds a few counts of this clonotype. The chain links TRBV5-1 to TRBJ2-7; D perhaps matches TRBD2 (6 bases). The CDR3 length is 15 residues. The V end was cut by 4 bases, the J end by 5 bases, with 19 bases between. Looked up from germline, CDR1 is SGHRS and CDR2 is YFSETQ. The CDR3 here is CASSDPGRSGHEQYF. The CDR3 DNA reads as TGCGCCAGCAGCGATCCTGGGAGGTCCGGGCACGAGCAGTACTTC.

This clonotype was detected many times. The chain recombines TRBV7-2 with TRBJ2-3; no reliable D call. The CDR3 runs 17 residues. The germline CDR1 and CDR2 sequences are SGHTA and FQGNSA. Trimming stripped 5 bases from V and 3 bases from J, with 21 bases between. CDR3 loop: CASSARRARLGTDTQYF. The CDR3 DNA follows: TGTGCCAGCAGCGCCAGACGAGCCCGTCTAGGGACAGATACGCAGTATTTT. The full variable domain, in which reference TRBV7-2 and TRBJ2-3 provide the parts outside the CDR3, is GAGVSQSPSNKVTEKGKDVELRCDPISGHTALYWYRQSLGQGLEFLIYFQGNSAPDKSGLPSDRFSAERTGGSVSTLTIQRTQQEDSAVYLCASSARRARLGTDTQYFGPGTRLTVL.

The V gene is TRBV20-1, the J gene TRBJ1-6; TRBD1 is a possible D gene (5 bases). Germline assignment: CDR1 DFQATT and CDR2 SNEGSKA (reference sequence). V lost 6 bases to trimming and J lost 9 bases, with 12 bases between them. The CDR3 contains 12 residues. The DNA for the CDR3 is TGCAGTGCCCAGGGACGTTTTTCACCCCTCCACTTT. This sequence encodes CSAQGRFSPLHF.

This clonotype appeared a few times. This chain links TRBV5-8 with TRBJ2-3; D might be TRBD1 or TRBD2, each matching 5 bases. The V end lost 5 bases, the J end lost 2 bases, and 18 bases lay between the germline ends. Per germline, CDR1 SGHTS and CDR2 YDEGEE. This CDR3 has 16 amino acids. The CDR3 reads CASSPIPGAYTDTQYF. DNA of the CDR3: TGTGCCAGCAGTCCTATCCCCGGGGCGTACACAGATACGCAGTATTTT.

The table lists this clonotype with many counts. V usage is TRBV29-1 and J usage is TRBJ2-1; 7 bases align to TRBD1. This CDR3 has 16 residues. CDR1 and CDR2 (germline): SQVTM, ANQGSEA. Trimming at V came to 0 bases and at J to 5 bases, leaving 10 bases not matched to a gene. CDR3: CSVEDLTRGRNNEQFF. The CDR3 DNA is TGCAGCGTTGAAGATCTCACCAGGGGGAGAAACAATGAGCAGTTCTTC.